This TCR beta chain was sequenced in a study of cytomegalovirus exposure and HLA in healthy donors. Primers for the PCR totalled 60 Vbeta and 13 Jbeta. Repertoires were generated with immunoSEQ multiplex PCR, while TCRdb's copy carries only in-frame clones and drops some. The sample records 100,000 to 150,000 clones, about 85% being singletons. In regard to this clone: Its antigen is currently unknown.

Study-level points and caveats: It was in a later analysis that TCR association rates were seen to vary by HLA locus, highest for DRB1 and lowest for HLA-C. A link between a missense DCLRE1C variant and TCR beta V- and J-gene trimming emerged from a later analysis. The authors confirmed in vitro that three CMV-associated chains were specific for CMV antigens.

The sequence came from a young man in good health and CMV-seropositive. The material sequenced was PBMCs.

The CDR3 loop reads CASMSNYGYTF. In nucleotides, the CDR3 is TGTGCCAGCATGAGTAACTATGGCTACACCTTC. The rearrangement uses TRBV2 and TRBJ1-2; D is uncertain. Trimming shortened V by 7 bases and J by 1 base, and 4 bases separated the two germline ends. This CDR3 comprises 11 residues. Germline-derived CDR1 and CDR2 are SNHLY and FYNNEI. The full variable domain, completed using reference TRBV2 and TRBJ1-2, is EPEVTQTPSHQVTQMGQEVILRCVPISNHLYFYWYRQILGQKVEFLVSFYNNEISEKSEIFDDQFSVERPDGSNFTLKIRSTKLEDSAMYFCASMSNYGYTFGSGTRLTVV.